Listed below are T cell receptor beta chains from one sample, sequenced in a study of technical replicates of blood from a handful of donors. Data came from immunoSEQ multiplex PCR; TCRdb stores just in-frame clones and leaves some out. The sample shows more than 65,000 clones, approximately 95% of them seen only once. Sequencing was carried out using T cells isolated from PBMCs. The receptors were gathered from a human donor in good health. Both conserved end residues are part of each CDR3. D genes are given only for firm matches.

j_gene	d_gene	v_gene	CDR3nt	CDR3aa
TRBJ2-7	.	TRBV10-3	TGTGCCACGGGAGCCGGGGGAGCGATCTACGAGCAGTACTTC	CATGAGGAIYEQYF
TRBJ1-2	.	TRBV30	TGTGCCTGGAGTGTACTAGGTGGCGGTGGCTACACCTTC	CAWSVLGGGGYTF
TRBJ2-7	TRBD1	TRBV5-1	TGCGCCAGCAGCGTCCGACAGGGGGCGCGTGAGCAGTACTTC	CASSVRQGAREQYF
TRBJ2-7	TRBD2	TRBV13	TGTGCCAGCAGCTTAGATCGGGAGGTAACCTACGAGCAGTACTTC	CASSLDREVTYEQYF
TRBJ2-3	.	TRBV27	TGTGCCAGCAGTATGCGGGCGCCAAGCACAGATACGCAGTATTTT	CASSMRAPSTDTQYF
TRBJ2-3	TRBD2	TRBV9	TGTGCCAGCAGCGGTAGGAGCCCCAGGGACTATTCCGACGGGGATACGCAGTATTTT	CASSGRSPRDYSDGDTQYF
TRBJ1-5	.	TRBV4-3	TGCGCCAGCAGCCAAGGCCCTATGAACAATCAGCCCCAGCATTTT	CASSQGPMNNQPQHF
TRBJ2-2	TRBD1	TRBV29-1	TGCAGCGTTGAAGGAGGGACAGGGAGGACCGGGGAGCTGTTTTTT	CSVEGGTGRTGELFF
TRBJ2-1	TRBD2	TRBV10-3	TGTGCCATCAGAGTAGCGGGAGGGCCGGATGAGCAGTTCTTC	CAIRVAGGPDEQFF
TRBJ2-7	TRBD1	TRBV7-2	TGTGCCAGCAGAGCAGGACAGGGGACGCAATACGAGCAGTACTTC	CASRAGQGTQYEQYF
TRBJ1-1	.	TRBV27	TGTGCCAGCAGTTTATTATCAGGGGCGAACACTGAAGCTTTCTTT	CASSLLSGANTEAFF